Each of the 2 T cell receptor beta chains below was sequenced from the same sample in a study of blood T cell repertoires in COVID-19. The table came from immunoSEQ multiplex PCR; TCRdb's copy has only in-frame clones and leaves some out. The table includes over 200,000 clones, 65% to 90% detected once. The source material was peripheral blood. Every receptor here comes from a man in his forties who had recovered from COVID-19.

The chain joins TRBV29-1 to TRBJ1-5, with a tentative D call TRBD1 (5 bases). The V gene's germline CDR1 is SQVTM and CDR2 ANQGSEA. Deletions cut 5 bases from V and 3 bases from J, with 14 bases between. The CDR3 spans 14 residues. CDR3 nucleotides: TGCAGCGTTAAAGGCACAGGACCCAATCAGCCCCAGCATTTT. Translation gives CSVKGTGPNQPQHF.

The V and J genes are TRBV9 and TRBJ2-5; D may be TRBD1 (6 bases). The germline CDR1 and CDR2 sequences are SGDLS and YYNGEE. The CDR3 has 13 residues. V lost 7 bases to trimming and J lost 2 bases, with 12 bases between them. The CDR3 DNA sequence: TGTGCCAGCTCGTTGAGGGGGCAAGAGACCCAGTACTTC. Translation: CASSLRGQETQYF. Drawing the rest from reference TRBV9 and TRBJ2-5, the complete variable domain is DSGVTQTPKHLITATGQRVTLRCSPRSGDLSVYWYQQSLDQGLQFLIQYYNGEERAKGNILERFSAQQFPDLHSELNLSSLELGDSALYFCASSLRGQETQYFGPGTRLLVL.